This paragraph reports one T cell receptor beta chain. The sample belongs to a study of control samples from healthy donors and cancer patients. This CDR3 comprises 14 residues. The germline V gene encodes CDR1 PRHDT and CDR2 FYEKMQ (reference sequence). The V gene lost 5 bases and the J gene lost 2 bases, with 12 bases spanning the gap. Generated by immunoSEQ multiplex PCR, the TCRdb table keeps only in-frame clones and is missing some. The table lists about 150,000 clones, about 94% of them singletons. The material sequenced was blood. This receptor was obtained from a woman aged 40 to 49 in good health. This chain links TRBV13 with TRBJ2-5; TRBD1 is a possible D gene (6 bases). CDR3 nucleotide sequence: TGTGCCAGCAGCCAGGACAGAGCTCAAGAGACCCAGTACTTC. Translation: CASSQDRAQETQYF.